This record concerns one TCR beta chain sequence. The antigen remains undetermined. These data come from a study of T cell responses to AZD1222 COVID-19 vaccine. From germline, CDR1 is SGHVS and CDR2 FQNEAQ. The CDR3 extends over 14 amino acids. V gave up 5 bases and J gave up 2 bases, with 12 bases separating them. Study findings and constraints: Spike was spanned by vaccine-associated CD4 TCRs, which were dominant at 160-218 and 743-854. Only after the peak T cell response were repertoires sampled. Baseline testing showed seropositivity in only a handful of AZD1222 recipients. Donors, mostly white British, included more females; clonal diversity was possibly underestimated.

Method: immunoSEQ multiplex PCR; TCRdb's copy keeps in-frame clones and lacks some. The data contain some 86,000 clones, 90% of them singletons. This TCR was sampled from an adult who received the AZD1222 COVID-19 vaccine. Sample: peripheral blood, taken 28 days after the second AZD1222 dose. The rearrangement joins TRBV7-8 to TRBJ1-2; D not resolved. The CDR3 protein is CASSTRTDNYGYTF. DNA for the CDR3: TGTGCCAGCAGCACCCGGACGGACAACTATGGCTACACCTTC.